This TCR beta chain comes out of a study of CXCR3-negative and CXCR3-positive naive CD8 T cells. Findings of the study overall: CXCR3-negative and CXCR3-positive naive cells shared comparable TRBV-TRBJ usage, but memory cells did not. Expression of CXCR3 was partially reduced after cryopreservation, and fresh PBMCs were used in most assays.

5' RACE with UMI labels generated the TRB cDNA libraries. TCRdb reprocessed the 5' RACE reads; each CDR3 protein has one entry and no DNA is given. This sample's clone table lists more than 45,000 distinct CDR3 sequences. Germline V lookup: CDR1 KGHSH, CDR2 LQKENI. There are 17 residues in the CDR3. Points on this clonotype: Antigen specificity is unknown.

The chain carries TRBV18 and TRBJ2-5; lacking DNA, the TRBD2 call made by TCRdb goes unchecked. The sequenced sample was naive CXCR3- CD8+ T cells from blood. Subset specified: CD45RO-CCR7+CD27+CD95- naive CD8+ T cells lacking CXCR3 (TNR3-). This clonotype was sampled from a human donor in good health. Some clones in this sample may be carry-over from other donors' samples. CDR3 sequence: CASSPPFPAIDQETQYF.